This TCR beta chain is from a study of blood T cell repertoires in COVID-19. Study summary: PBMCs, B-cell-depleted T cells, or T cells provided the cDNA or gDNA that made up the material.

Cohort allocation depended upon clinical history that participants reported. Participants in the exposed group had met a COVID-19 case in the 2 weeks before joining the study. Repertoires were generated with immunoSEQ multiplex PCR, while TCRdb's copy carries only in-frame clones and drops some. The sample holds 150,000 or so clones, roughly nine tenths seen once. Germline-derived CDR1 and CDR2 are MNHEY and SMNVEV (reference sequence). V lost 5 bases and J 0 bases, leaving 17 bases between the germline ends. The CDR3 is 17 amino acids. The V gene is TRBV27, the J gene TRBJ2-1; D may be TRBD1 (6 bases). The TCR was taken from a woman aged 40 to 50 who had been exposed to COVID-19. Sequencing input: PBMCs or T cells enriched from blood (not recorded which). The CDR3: CASSERIQGYSYNEQFF. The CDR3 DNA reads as TGTGCCAGCAGTGAAAGGATACAGGGTTACTCCTACAATGAGCAGTTCTTC.